Presented here are 10 T cell receptor beta chains from one specimen sequenced in a study of CD4 T cells in relation to SARS-CoV-2 and coronaviruses. These TCRs' antigens remain unknown. Before the COVID-19 pandemic, during about 2011-2019, CD4+ T cells were taken from unexposed donors. The cells were cultured for around ten days before CD4+ T cells were isolated. The assay was immunoSEQ multiplex PCR, and TCRdb's table has in-frame clones only and misses some. The repertoire holds roughly 20,000 clones, roughly 78% seen once, with approximately 19% in the top ten. Sample: CD4+ T cells from PBMCs, cultured in vitro. These receptors were obtained from a human donor in good health.

This clone was picked up a small number of times. The chain uses TRBV7-9 and TRBJ1-2; 8 positions agree with TRBD1. The CDR3 totals 13 residues. From germline, CDR1 is SEHNR and CDR2 FQNEAQ (reference sequence). With V trimmed by 4 bases and J by 8 bases, 6 bases remained unmatched. CDR3 loop: CASSYGTGLGYTF. CDR3 DNA sequence: TGTGCCAGCAGCTACGGGACAGGACTGGGCTACACCTTC.

This chain links TRBV7-2 with TRBJ2-7; no firm D call. The CDR3 is 11 residues long. Germline V lookup: CDR1 SGHTA, CDR2 FQGNSA. V dropped 4 bases and J dropped 4 bases, with 5 bases sitting between them. The CDR3 spells CASSSYYEQYF. CDR3 DNA: TGTGCCAGCAGCTCCTATTACGAGCAGTACTTC.

This sequence joins TRBV25-1 and TRBJ2-5; 7 bases fit TRBD1. The V and J ends lost 3 bases and 4 bases, in that order; junction bases with no gene match: 11. This CDR3 is 16 amino acids long. Germline V gene data show CDR1 as MGHDK and CDR2 as SYGVNS. CDR3 DNA: TGTGCCAGCAGTGATCCCGACAGGGCCCTGGGAGAGACCCAGTACTTC. Residues: CASSDPDRALGETQYF. The whole variable domain, filled in from reference TRBV25-1 and TRBJ2-5, reads EADIYQTPRYLVIGTGKKITLECSQTMGHDKMYWYQQDPGMELHLIHYSYGVNSTEKGDLSSESTVSRIRTEHFPLTLESARPSHTSQYLCASSDPDRALGETQYFGPGTRLLVL.

This clone turned up a few times. In DNA form, the CDR3 reads TGTGCCACCAGCCCCGGGGACAGAGACACTGAAGCTTTCTTT. The encoded protein is CATSPGDRDTEAFF. V usage is TRBV15 and J usage is TRBJ1-1; TRBD1 agrees at 7 bases. The CDR3 spans 14 residues. Germline trimming cut 5 bases from V and 3 bases from J; bases unmatched to any gene: 6. Germline-derived CDR1 and CDR2 are LNHNV and YYDKDF (reference sequence).

V usage is TRBV6-5 and J usage is TRBJ2-1; 7 bases agree with TRBD2. The V gene's germline CDR1 is MNHEY and CDR2 SVGAGI. V shed 6 bases, J shed 4 bases, and the junction held 6 bases outside the gene matches. The CDR3 consists of 14 residues. The CDR3 spells CASRRGLEYNEQFF. The CDR3 nucleotides are TGTGCCAGCAGGCGTGGACTAGAGTACAATGAGCAGTTCTTC.

The chain couples TRBV29-1 to TRBJ1-2; 7 nucleotides line up with TRBD1. The CDR3 spans 14 residues. Germline CDR1 and CDR2: SQVTM and ANQGSEA. Trimming at V came to 2 bases and at J to 7 bases, leaving 10 bases not matched to a gene. The CDR3 loop is CSVESGTDWLGYTF. Written as DNA, the CDR3 is TGCAGCGTTGAATCCGGGACAGATTGGCTTGGCTACACCTTC.

The chain uses TRBV5-1 and TRBJ2-7, with 9 bases lining up with TRBD1. This CDR3 has 16 amino acids. CDR1 and CDR2 (germline): SGHRS, YFSETQ. V lost 5 bases, J lost 7 bases, and 16 bases stayed unmatched. The CDR3 DNA sequence: TGCGCCAGCAGTCGGACAGGGGCCGGGATGGGGAGGGAGCAGTACTTC. Amino acid sequence: CASSRTGAGMGREQYF.

The gene calls are TRBV28 and TRBJ2-3, with D possibly being TRBD2 (6 bases). Germline V gene sequence: CDR1 MDHEN, CDR2 SYDVKM. V shed 3 bases and J shed 0 bases, with 7 bases lying between them. The CDR3 has 14 residues. CDR3 coding DNA: TGTGCCAGCAGTTTGGCGGGAAGCACAGATACGCAGTATTTT. The encoded protein is CASSLAGSTDTQYF.

This chain connects TRBV19 to TRBJ2-7; a possible D gene is TRBD2 (8 bases). Trimming took 3 bases from V and 6 from J, leaving 15 bases between them. The CDR3 consists of 14 residues. Germline CDR1 and CDR2: LNHDA and SQIVND (reference sequence). The CDR3 bases are TGTGCCAGTAGTATCGGGAGGGGGCTCGGCGAGCAGTACTTC. Translated, it gives CASSIGRGLGEQYF. Looking up the rest from reference TRBV19 and TRBJ2-7 gives the full variable domain: DGGITQSPKYLFRKEGQNVTLSCEQNLNHDAMYWYRQDPGQGLRLIYYSQIVNDFQKGDIAEGYSVSREKKESFPLTVTSAQKNPTAFYLCASSIGRGLGEQYFGPGTRLTVT.

V gene TRBV7-9 combines with J gene TRBJ2-7; D ambiguous. CDR3 length: 16 residues. Germline V gene data show CDR1 as SEHNR and CDR2 as FQNEAQ (reference sequence). Trimming stripped 8 bases from V and 6 bases from J, with 26 bases between. The CDR3 DNA sequence: TGTGCCAGCTCGAAAAAGGGCACCGCCGGGTCCCTCGAGCAGTACTTC. This gives the protein CASSKKGTAGSLEQYF.